The next 10 T cell receptor beta chains were all read from a single sample in a study of shared clonotypes between healthy human individuals. Profiling relied on immunoSEQ multiplex PCR, and the TCRdb table lists in-frame clones only, not all of them. The sample carries about 1.5 million clones, approximately 98% recorded once. Input material: naive CD4+ T cells sorted from blood. Subset noted: CD45RA+ positively selected. The receptors here all came from a man aged 25 to 40 in good health.

This rearrangement joins TRBV4-3 to TRBJ2-3; 9 bases agree with TRBD1. Per germline, CDR1 LGHNA and CDR2 YSLEER. After removal of 1 base from V and 6 bases from J, the junction contained 2 bases not matched to a gene. CDR3 length: 14 residues. The CDR3 region has the DNA TGCGCCAGCAGCCAAGGGACAGGGGTCGATACGCAGTATTTT. Amino acid sequence: CASSQGTGVDTQYF.

The chain joins TRBV7-3 to TRBJ2-1; 8 bases fit TRBD2. CDR3 size: 16 residues. Germline V gives CDR1 SGHTA, CDR2 FQGTGA. After removal of 5 bases from V and 0 bases from J, the junction contained 6 bases not matched to a gene. The CDR3 loop is CASSGSSGSSYNEQFF. The CDR3 DNA reads as TGTGCCAGCAGCGGTTCGAGCGGGAGCTCCTACAATGAGCAGTTCTTC.

V usage is TRBV23-1 and J usage is TRBJ2-7; 9 bases are shared with TRBD1. TRBV23-1 is flagged as an ORF with uncertain function. After removal of 4 bases from V and 1 base from J, the junction contained 2 bases not matched to a gene. The CDR3 covers 14 residues. The CDR3 DNA sequence: TGCGCCAGCAGTCGGGGACAGGGATCCTACGAGCAGTACTTC. It specifies CASSRGQGSYEQYF.

Here the CDR3 DNA reads TGTGCCAGCCGTTACGGGAGCCGAGAGACCCAGTACTTC. Protein product: CASRYGSRETQYF. The V and J genes are TRBV5-4 and TRBJ2-5, with a possible D match to TRBD2 (6 bases). This CDR3 region has 13 residues. The V end was cut by 7 bases, the J end by 4 bases, with 14 bases between. Looked up from germline, CDR1 is SGHNT and CDR2 is YYREEE (reference sequence).

To note about this clone: Other DNA variants within this sample encode the same CDR3. The chain is built from TRBV5-4 and TRBJ1-5; D gene unclear. V was shortened by 0 bases and J by 0 bases, with 4 bases between the two germline ends. Per germline, CDR1 SGHNT and CDR2 YYREEE (reference sequence). This CDR3 contains 14 residues. The CDR3 DNA sequence: TGTGCCAGCAGCTTGGACAGTAGCAATCAGCCCCAGCATTTT. Its translation: CASSLDSSNQPQHF.

This sequence joins TRBV5-5 and TRBJ1-4; D perhaps matches TRBD1 (6 bases). This CDR3 spans 17 amino acids. The V gene's germline CDR1 is SGHKS and CDR2 YYEKEE (reference sequence). Trimming stripped 2 bases from V and 8 bases from J, with 22 bases between. The CDR3 sequence: CASSLKTTGSVGEKLFF. CDR3 nucleotides: TGTGCCAGCAGCTTAAAAACGACAGGTTCGGTTGGAGAAAAACTGTTTTTT. The full variable domain, its missing parts supplied by reference TRBV5-5 and TRBJ1-4, is DAGVTQSPTHLIKTRGQQVTLRCSPISGHKSVSWYQQVLGQGPQFIFQYYEKEERGRGNFPDRFSARQFPNYSSELNVNALLLGDSALYLCASSLKTTGSVGEKLFFGSGTQLSVL.

The chain combines TRBV28 with TRBJ2-1; 9 bases map to TRBD2. J was trimmed by 7 bases and V by 6 bases; bases with no gene match: 22. CDR1 is MDHEN and CDR2 is SYDVKM in the germline V gene. The CDR3 has 19 amino acids. The CDR3 DNA is TGTGCCAGCAGCCCCCCCGCGGGAGGGGCCCCCCACGGAGGGAATGAGCAGTTCTTC. Its protein product is CASSPPAGGAPHGGNEQFF.

The chain couples TRBV19 to TRBJ1-1; D gene uncertain. The CDR3 has 18 residues. CDR1 and CDR2 from the germline V gene are LNHDA and SQIVND (reference sequence). The V end was cut by 3 bases, the J end by 1 base, with 21 bases between. CDR3 nucleotides: TGTGCCAGTAGTATCCTAATTCGCCCAGGTGAGGGGAACACTGAAGCTTTCTTT. It yields the protein CASSILIRPGEGNTEAFF.

This sequence joins TRBV5-1 and TRBJ1-2; D possibly corresponds to TRBD1 (5 bases). Germline values: CDR1 SGHRS, CDR2 YFSETQ. The ends were cut back, 4 bases at V and 8 bases at J, with 18 bases in the middle. The CDR3 is made up of 14 amino acids. CDR3 nucleotide sequence: TGCGCCAGCAGCCCCCCGGGACTAGAGTACGGCTACACCTTC. Residues: CASSPPGLEYGYTF.

This clone was seen a single time. The V and J genes are TRBV29-1 and TRBJ1-2; tentative D call: TRBD1 (6 bases). Germline V lookup: CDR1 SQVTM, CDR2 ANQGSEA. CDR3 length: 12 amino acids. V was pared by 6 bases and J by 6 bases, with 14 bases between. The CDR3 region has the DNA TGCAGCGTCGAACAGGGAAAGAATGGCTACACCTTC. As protein: CSVEQGKNGYTF. Looking up the rest from reference TRBV29-1 and TRBJ1-2 gives the full variable domain: SAVISQKPSRDICQRGTSLTIQCQVDSQVTMMFWYRQQPGQSLTLIATANQGSEATYESGFVIDKFPISRPNLTFSTLTVSNMSPEDSSIYLCSVEQGKNGYTFGSGTRLTVV.